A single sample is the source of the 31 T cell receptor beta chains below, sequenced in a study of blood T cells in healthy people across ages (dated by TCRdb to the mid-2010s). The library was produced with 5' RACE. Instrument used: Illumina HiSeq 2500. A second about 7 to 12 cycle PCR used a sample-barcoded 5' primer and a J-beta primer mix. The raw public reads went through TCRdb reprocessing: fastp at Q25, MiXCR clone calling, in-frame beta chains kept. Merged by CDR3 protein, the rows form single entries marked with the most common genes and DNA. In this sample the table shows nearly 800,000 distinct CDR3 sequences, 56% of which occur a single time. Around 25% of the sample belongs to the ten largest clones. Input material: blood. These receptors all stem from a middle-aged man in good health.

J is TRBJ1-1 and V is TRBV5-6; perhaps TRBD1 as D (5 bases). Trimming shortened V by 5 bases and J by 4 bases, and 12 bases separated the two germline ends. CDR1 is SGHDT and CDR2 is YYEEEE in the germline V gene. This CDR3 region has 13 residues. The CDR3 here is CASSLQASTEAFF. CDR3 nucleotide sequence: TGTGCCAGCAGTTTACAGGCTAGCACTGAAGCTTTCTTT. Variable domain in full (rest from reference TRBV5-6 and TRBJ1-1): DAGVTQSPTHLIKTRGQQVTLRCSPKSGHDTVSWYQQALGQGPQFIFQYYEEEERQRGNFPDRFSGHQFPNYSSELNVNALLLGDSALYLCASSLQASTEAFFGQGTRLTVV.

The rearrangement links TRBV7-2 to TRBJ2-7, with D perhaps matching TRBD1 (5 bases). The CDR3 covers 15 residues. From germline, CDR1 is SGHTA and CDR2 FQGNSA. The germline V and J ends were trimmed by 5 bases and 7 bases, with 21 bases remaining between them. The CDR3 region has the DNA TGTGCCAGCAGCCCTGTTCAGGGCATATGGAATGAGCAGTACTTC. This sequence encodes CASSPVQGIWNEQYF. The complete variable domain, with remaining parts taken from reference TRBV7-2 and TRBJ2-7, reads GAGVSQSPSNKVTEKGKDVELRCDPISGHTALYWYRQSLGQGLEFLIYFQGNSAPDKSGLPSDRFSAERTGGSVSTLTIQRTQQEDSAVYLCASSPVQGIWNEQYFGPGTRLTVT.

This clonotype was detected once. CDR3 residues: CSARRDGTYNEQFF. CDR3 DNA: TGCAGTGCTAGAAGGGACGGAACCTACAATGAGCAGTTCTTC. This chain links TRBV20-1 with TRBJ2-1; tentatively, D is TRBD1 or TRBD2 (5 bases each). V lost 2 bases, J lost 2 bases, and 10 bases lay in between. Germline assignment: CDR1 DFQATT and CDR2 SNEGSKA (reference sequence). This CDR3 contains 14 residues.

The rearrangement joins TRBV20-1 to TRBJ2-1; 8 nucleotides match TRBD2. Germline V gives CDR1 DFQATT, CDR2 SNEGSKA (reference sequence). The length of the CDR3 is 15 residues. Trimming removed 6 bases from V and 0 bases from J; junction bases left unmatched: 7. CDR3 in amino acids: CSAPKAGGSYNEQFF. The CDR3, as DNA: TGCAGTGCCCCAAAGGCGGGGGGCTCCTACAATGAGCAGTTCTTC.

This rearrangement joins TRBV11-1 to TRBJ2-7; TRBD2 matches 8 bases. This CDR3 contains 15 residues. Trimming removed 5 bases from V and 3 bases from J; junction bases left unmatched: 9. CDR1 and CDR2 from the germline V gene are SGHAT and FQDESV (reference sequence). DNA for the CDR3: TGTGCCAGCAGCGAAAGGGGACTAGGGTACTACGAGCAGTACTTC. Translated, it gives CASSERGLGYYEQYF. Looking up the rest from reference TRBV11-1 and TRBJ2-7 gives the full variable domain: EAEVAQSPRYKITEKSQAVAFWCDPISGHATLYWYRQILGQGPELLVQFQDESVVDDSQLPKDRFSAERLKGVDSTLKIQPAELGDSAMYLCASSERGLGYYEQYFGPGTRLTVT.

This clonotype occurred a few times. The CDR3 here is CASSLKREYPEQYF. As DNA, the CDR3 is TGTGCCAGCAGCCTGAAGCGGGAGTACCCCGAGCAGTACTTC. The chain is built from TRBV3-1 and TRBJ2-7, with TRBD2 matching 8 bases. The CDR3 consists of 14 residues. Germline loops: CDR1 LGHDT, CDR2 YNNKEL (reference sequence). V dropped 4 bases and J dropped 6; count of bases not matched to a gene: 8.

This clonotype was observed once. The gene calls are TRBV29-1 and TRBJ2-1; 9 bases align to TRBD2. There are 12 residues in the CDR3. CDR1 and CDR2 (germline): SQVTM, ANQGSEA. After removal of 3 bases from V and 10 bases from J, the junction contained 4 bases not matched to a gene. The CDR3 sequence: CSVESGRREQFF. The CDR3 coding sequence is TGCAGCGTTGAGAGCGGGAGGAGGGAGCAGTTCTTC.

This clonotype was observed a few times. Written as DNA, the CDR3 is TGCGCCAGCAGCTGGGGGAGCGGGTCCTACAATGAGCAGTTCTTC. Translating gives CASSWGSGSYNEQFF. The rearrangement joins TRBV5-1 to TRBJ2-1; maybe TRBD2 (6 bases). The CDR3 sequence is 15 residues long. Trimming removed 3 bases from V and 1 base from J, with 11 bases in between. The germline V gene encodes CDR1 SGHRS and CDR2 YFSETQ.

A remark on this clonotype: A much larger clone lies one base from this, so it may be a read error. The CDR3 sequence is CASSSVAGQGAHEQYF. Written as DNA, the CDR3 is TGTGCCAGCAGCTCAGTCGCCGGCCAGGGGGCCCACGAGCAGTACTTC. This chain uses TRBV7-2 with TRBJ2-5; 8 bases align to TRBD1. The DNA end lines up better with TRBJ2-7; the J call may be wrong. This CDR3 has 16 residues. Germline V gene sequence: CDR1 SGHTA, CDR2 FQGNSA.

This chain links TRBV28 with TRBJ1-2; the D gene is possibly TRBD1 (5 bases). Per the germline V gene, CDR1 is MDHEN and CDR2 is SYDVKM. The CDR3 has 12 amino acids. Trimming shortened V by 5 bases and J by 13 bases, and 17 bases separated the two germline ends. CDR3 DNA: TGTGCCAGCAGTCCGGACATCGGAGTACTCACCTTC. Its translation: CASSPDIGVLTF.

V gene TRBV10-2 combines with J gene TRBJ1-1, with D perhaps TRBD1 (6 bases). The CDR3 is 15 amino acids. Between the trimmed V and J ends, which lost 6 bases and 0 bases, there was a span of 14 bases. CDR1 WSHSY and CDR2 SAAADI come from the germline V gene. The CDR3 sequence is CASSRTANMNTEAFF. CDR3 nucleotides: TGCGCCAGCAGCCGGACAGCTAACATGAACACTGAAGCTTTCTTT.

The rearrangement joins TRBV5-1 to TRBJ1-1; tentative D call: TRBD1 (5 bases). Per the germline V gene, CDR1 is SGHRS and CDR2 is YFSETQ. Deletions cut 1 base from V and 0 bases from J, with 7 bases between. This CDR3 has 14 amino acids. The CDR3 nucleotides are TGCGCCAGCAGCTTGCGACAGCTGAACACTGAAGCTTTCTTT. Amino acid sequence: CASSLRQLNTEAFF. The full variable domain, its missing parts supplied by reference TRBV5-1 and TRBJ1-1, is KAGVTQTPRYLIKTRGQQVTLSCSPISGHRSVSWYQQTPGQGLQFLFEYFSETQRNKGNFPGRFSGRQFSNSRSEMNVSTLELGDSALYLCASSLRQLNTEAFFGQGTRLTVV.

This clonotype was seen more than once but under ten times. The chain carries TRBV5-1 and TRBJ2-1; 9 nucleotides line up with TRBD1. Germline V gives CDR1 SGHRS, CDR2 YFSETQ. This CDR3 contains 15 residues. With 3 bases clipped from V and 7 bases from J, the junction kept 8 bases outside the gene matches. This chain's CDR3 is CASSSTGTGNNEQFF. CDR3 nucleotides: TGCGCCAGCAGCTCTACCGGGACAGGGAATAATGAGCAGTTCTTC.

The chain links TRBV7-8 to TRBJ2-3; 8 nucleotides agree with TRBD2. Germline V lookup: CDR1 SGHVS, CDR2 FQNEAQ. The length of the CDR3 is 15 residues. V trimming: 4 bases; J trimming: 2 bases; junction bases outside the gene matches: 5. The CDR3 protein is CASSSGLVSTDTQYF. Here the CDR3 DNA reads TGTGCCAGCAGCTCGGGACTAGTCTCCACAGATACGCAGTATTTT.

The CDR3 here is CSAIPEGGLKPLHF. The CDR3 nucleotides are TGCAGTGCTATCCCCGAGGGGGGATTGAAACCCCTCCACTTT. This sequence joins TRBV20-1 and TRBJ1-6; D possibly corresponds to TRBD1 (6 bases). Trimming cost V 4 bases and J 12 bases, with 19 bases left between them. In germline, CDR1 is DFQATT, CDR2 SNEGSKA (reference sequence). The CDR3 sequence is 14 residues long.

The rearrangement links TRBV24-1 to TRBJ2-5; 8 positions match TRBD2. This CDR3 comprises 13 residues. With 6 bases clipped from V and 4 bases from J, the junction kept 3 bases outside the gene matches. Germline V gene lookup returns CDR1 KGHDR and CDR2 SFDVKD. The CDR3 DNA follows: TGTGCCACCAGTCGGGGGGGCCGAGAGACCCAGTACTTC. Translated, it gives CATSRGGRETQYF.

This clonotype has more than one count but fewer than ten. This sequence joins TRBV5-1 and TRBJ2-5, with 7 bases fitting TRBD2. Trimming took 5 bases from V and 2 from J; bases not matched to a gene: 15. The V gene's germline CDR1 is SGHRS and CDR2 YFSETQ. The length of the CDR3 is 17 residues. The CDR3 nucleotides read TGCGCCAGCAGTTTGACGTCAGCGGGGCATAAACAAGAGACCCAGTACTTC. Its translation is CASSLTSAGHKQETQYF.

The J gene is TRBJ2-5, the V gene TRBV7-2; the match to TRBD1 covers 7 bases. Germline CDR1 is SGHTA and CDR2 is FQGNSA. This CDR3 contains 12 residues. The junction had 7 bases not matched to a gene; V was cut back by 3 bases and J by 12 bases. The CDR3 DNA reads TGTGCCAGCAGCTTGGGGGCCAGGGGGAAGTACTTC. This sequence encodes CASSLGARGKYF.

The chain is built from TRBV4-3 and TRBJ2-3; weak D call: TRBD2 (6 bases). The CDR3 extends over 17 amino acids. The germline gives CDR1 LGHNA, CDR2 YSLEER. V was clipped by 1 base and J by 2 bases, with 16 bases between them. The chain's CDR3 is CASSQVTRAGLTDTQYF. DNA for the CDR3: TGCGCCAGCAGCCAAGTTACTCGAGCGGGCCTCACAGATACGCAGTATTTT.

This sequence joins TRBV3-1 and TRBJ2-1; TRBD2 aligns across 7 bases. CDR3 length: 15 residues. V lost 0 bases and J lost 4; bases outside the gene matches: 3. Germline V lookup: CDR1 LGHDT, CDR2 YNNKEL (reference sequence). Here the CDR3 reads CASSQDSSGYNEQFF. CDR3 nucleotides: TGTGCCAGCAGCCAAGACTCTAGCGGATACAATGAGCAGTTCTTC.

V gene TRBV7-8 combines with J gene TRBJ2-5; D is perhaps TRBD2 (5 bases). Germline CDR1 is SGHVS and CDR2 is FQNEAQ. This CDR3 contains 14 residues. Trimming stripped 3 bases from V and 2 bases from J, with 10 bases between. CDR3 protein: CASSFGAVQETQYF. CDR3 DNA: TGTGCCAGCAGCTTCGGAGCGGTTCAAGAGACCCAGTACTTC.

The CDR3 region has the DNA TGTGCCAGCAGCTTAGTCCTCACCCTAATCTCTGGGGCCAACGTCCTGACTTTC. This gives the protein CASSLVLTLISGANVLTF. The chain uses TRBV11-2 and TRBJ2-6; D ambiguous. Germline V gene lookup returns CDR1 SGHAT and CDR2 FQNNGV. Trimming took 1 base from V and 0 from J, leaving 13 bases between them. This CDR3 comprises 18 residues.

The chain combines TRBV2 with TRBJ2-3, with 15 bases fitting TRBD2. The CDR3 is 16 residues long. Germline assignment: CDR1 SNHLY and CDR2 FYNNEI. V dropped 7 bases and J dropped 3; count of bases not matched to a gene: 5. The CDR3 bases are TGTGCCAGCACCCCGGGACTAGCGGGGGGTACAGATACGCAGTATTTT. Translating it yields CASTPGLAGGTDTQYF. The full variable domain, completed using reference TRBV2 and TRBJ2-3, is EPEVTQTPSHQVTQMGQEVILRCVPISNHLYFYWYRQILGQKVEFLVSFYNNEISEKSEIFDDQFSVERPDGSNFTLKIRSTKLEDSAMYFCASTPGLAGGTDTQYFGPGTRLTVL.

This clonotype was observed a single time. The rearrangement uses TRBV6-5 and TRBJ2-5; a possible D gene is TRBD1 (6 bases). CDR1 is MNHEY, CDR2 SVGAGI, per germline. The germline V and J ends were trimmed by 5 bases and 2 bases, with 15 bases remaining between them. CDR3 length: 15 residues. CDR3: CASSIAGTTQETQYF. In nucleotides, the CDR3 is TGTGCCAGCAGTATAGCCGGGACAACGCAAGAGACCCAGTACTTC.

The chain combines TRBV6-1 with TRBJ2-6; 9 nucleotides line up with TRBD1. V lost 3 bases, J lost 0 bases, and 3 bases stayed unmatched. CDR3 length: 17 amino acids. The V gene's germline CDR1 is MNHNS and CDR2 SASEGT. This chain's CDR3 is CASSEGQGISGANVLTF. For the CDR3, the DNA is TGTGCCAGCAGTGAGGGACAGGGCATCTCTGGGGCCAACGTCCTGACTTTC.

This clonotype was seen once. CDR3 DNA sequence: TGTGCCATCAGTGATTTAGGCAGGGGAGGTCAGCCCCAGCATTTT. Translating it yields CAISDLGRGGQPQHF. V is TRBV10-3 and J is TRBJ1-5; perhaps TRBD1 as D (6 bases). V lost 3 bases and J lost 6, with 15 bases in between. Germline assignment: CDR1 ENHRY and CDR2 SYGVKD. The CDR3 sequence is 15 residues long.

CDR3 coding DNA: TGTGCCAGCAGTCCGGCCGGGGGGGGAGAAGAGACCCAGTACTTC. This gives the protein CASSPAGGGEETQYF. The chain carries TRBV28 and TRBJ2-5; 8 nucleotides match TRBD2. The germline V gene has CDR1 MDHEN and CDR2 SYDVKM. The J segment lost 3 bases and the V segment lost 5 bases, leaving 8 bases of the junction unmatched. The CDR3 length is 15 residues. The entire variable domain, with the rest obtained from reference TRBV28 and TRBJ2-5, is as follows: DVKVTQSSRYLVKRTGEKVFLECVQDMDHENMFWYRQDPGLGLRLIYFSYDVKMKEKGDIPEGYSVSREKKERFSLILESASTNQTSMYLCASSPAGGGEETQYFGPGTRLLVL.

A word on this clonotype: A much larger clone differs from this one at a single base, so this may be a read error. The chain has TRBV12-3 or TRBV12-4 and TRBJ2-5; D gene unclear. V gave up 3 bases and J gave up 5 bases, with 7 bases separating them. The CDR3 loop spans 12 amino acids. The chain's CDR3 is CASSFRVETQYF. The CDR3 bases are TGTGCCAGCAGTTTTCGGGTGGAGACCCAGTACTTC.

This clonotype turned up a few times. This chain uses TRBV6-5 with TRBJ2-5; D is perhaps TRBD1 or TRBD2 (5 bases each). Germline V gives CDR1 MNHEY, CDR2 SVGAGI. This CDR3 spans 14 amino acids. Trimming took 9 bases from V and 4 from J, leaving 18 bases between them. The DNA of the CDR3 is TGTGCCAGTTGTGCCGGGACGTTAAGAGAGACCCAGTACTTC. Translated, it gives CASCAGTLRETQYF.

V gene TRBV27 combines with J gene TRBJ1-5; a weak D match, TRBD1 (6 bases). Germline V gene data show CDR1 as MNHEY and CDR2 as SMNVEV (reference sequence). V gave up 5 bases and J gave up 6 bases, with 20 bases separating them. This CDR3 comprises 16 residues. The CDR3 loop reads CASSDGTGSVGQPQHF. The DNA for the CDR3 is TGTGCCAGCAGTGATGGAACAGGGTCGGTGGGTCAGCCCCAGCATTTT.

The CDR3 bases are TGCGCCAGCAGGACAGGGACCGTTAGAGAGACCCAGTACTTC. Translation: CASRTGTVRETQYF. The V gene is TRBV5-1, the J gene TRBJ2-5; 7 bases align to TRBD1. From germline, CDR1 is SGHRS and CDR2 YFSETQ. The J segment lost 4 bases and the V segment lost 5 bases, leaving 8 bases of the junction unmatched. The CDR3 totals 14 residues.